One and the same sample provided the 27 T cell receptor beta chains below, sequenced in a study of blood T cell repertoires in COVID-19. Profiling relied on immunoSEQ multiplex PCR, and the TCRdb table lists in-frame clones only, not all of them. The sample has about 150,000 clones; more than 70% are singletons. Sequencing was done on a sample of peripheral blood. These receptors all come from a human donor in a cohort sampled during active COVID-19.

This sequence joins TRBV27 and TRBJ2-1; possible D gene TRBD1, 6 bases. Germline values: CDR1 MNHEY, CDR2 SMNVEV (reference sequence). The CDR3 is 14 amino acids. V lost 2 bases and J 7 bases, leaving 12 bases between the germline ends. CDR3 DNA: TGTGCCAGCAGTTTAAGAACAGGGTTAAATGAGCAGTTCTTC. This translates into CASSLRTGLNEQFF.

The gene calls are TRBV15 and TRBJ1-6, with TRBD1 matching over 12 bases. V lost 3 bases to trimming and J lost 7 bases; unmatched junction nucleotides: 10. Germline lookup yields CDR1 LNHNV and CDR2 YYDKDF (reference sequence). This CDR3 has 18 amino acids. The CDR3 coding sequence is TGTGCCACCAGCAGTTCGGGACAGGGGGCTGGGAGGAATTCACCCCTCCACTTT. Translation: CATSSSGQGAGRNSPLHF.

This chain uses TRBV6-1 with TRBJ2-7; no definite D call. CDR3 length equals 11 residues. Per germline, CDR1 MNHNS and CDR2 SASEGT. V was trimmed by 3 bases and J by 4 bases, leaving 4 bases between them. The CDR3 nucleotides are TGTGCCAGCAGTGACAGATACGAGCAGTACTTC. This gives the protein CASSDRYEQYF.

The J gene is TRBJ2-5, the V gene TRBV11-2, with TRBD2 as a possible D gene (5 bases). Germline CDR1 and CDR2: SGHAT and FQNNGV. Trimming cost V 1 base and J 4 bases, with 16 bases left between them. The CDR3 runs 16 residues. The CDR3 is CASSLGGRLRGETQYF. CDR3 bases: TGTGCCAGCAGCTTAGGCGGCAGACTTCGGGGAGAGACCCAGTACTTC.

This chain uses TRBV4-1 with TRBJ2-5, with TRBD2 matching over 7 bases. J lost 4 bases, V lost 4 bases, and 9 bases had no gene match. From germline, CDR1 is MGHRA and CDR2 YSYEKL. This CDR3 has 15 amino acids. This chain's CDR3 is CASSLTGGSGETQYF. As DNA, the CDR3 is TGCGCCAGCAGCCTAACCGGGGGGTCCGGAGAGACCCAGTACTTC.

The V gene is TRBV4-2, the J gene TRBJ2-3; D is ambiguous. The CDR3 runs to 13 residues. CDR1 is LGHNA and CDR2 is YNFKEQ in the germline V gene. Trimming removed 2 bases at V and 6 bases at J, with 9 bases between. CDR3 region: CASSQIAADTQYF. CDR3 bases: TGTGCCAGCAGCCAAATTGCGGCGGATACGCAGTATTTT.

This clone was observed a few times. The V and J genes are TRBV4-3 and TRBJ2-1; 7 nucleotides line up with TRBD1. The CDR3 runs 17 residues. CDR1 LGHNA and CDR2 YSLEER come from the germline V gene. J was trimmed by 4 bases and V by 0 bases; bases with no gene match: 9. The CDR3 DNA follows: TGCGCCAGCAGCCAAGACCCTTACAGGGGTGGGTACAATGAGCAGTTCTTC. It yields the protein CASSQDPYRGGYNEQFF.

J is TRBJ1-2 and V is TRBV6-6; 9 nucleotides match TRBD1. Germline V lookup: CDR1 MNHNY, CDR2 SVGAGI (reference sequence). This CDR3 spans 14 amino acids. The J segment lost 4 bases and the V segment lost 6 bases, leaving 6 bases of the junction unmatched. The DNA of the CDR3 is TGTGCCAGCAGACCCACAGGGGGCGGCTATGGCTACACCTTC. This codes for CASRPTGGGYGYTF.

This clone has just one count. The chain links TRBV7-2 to TRBJ2-3; tentatively, D is TRBD1 (6 bases). CDR1 SGHTA and CDR2 FQGNSA come from the germline V gene. V was clipped by 5 bases and J by 3 bases, with 12 bases between them. The CDR3 extends over 14 amino acids. The CDR3 loop reads CASSAQGQTDTQYF. DNA of the CDR3: TGTGCCAGCAGCGCCCAAGGACAGACAGATACGCAGTATTTT.

This clone was picked up a small number of times. The chain uses TRBV19 and TRBJ2-1; TRBD2 agrees at 13 bases. The V and J ends lost 2 bases and 7 bases, in that order; junction bases with no gene match: 8. Germline V gene sequence: CDR1 LNHDA, CDR2 SQIVND (reference sequence). The CDR3 has 17 amino acids. CDR3 protein: CASSIRLLAGGRNEQFF. The CDR3 coding sequence is TGTGCCAGTAGTATACGCCTACTAGCGGGAGGGCGGAATGAGCAGTTCTTC.

The V call is TRBV11-2, the J call TRBJ1-2; TRBD1 aligns across 11 bases. This CDR3 has 17 amino acids. Germline V gene data show CDR1 as SGHAT and CDR2 as FQNNGV. The junction had 9 bases not matched to a gene; V was cut back by 1 base and J by 5 bases. The CDR3 loop reads CASSLVRTGGAGYGYTF. The CDR3 DNA sequence: TGTGCCAGCAGCTTAGTCAGGACAGGGGGCGCGGGGTATGGCTACACCTTC.

The gene calls are TRBV10-2 and TRBJ2-3; a possible D gene is TRBD2 (6 bases). Trimming pared 6 bases from V and 1 base from J, leaving 11 bases between. The CDR3 totals 14 residues. Looked up from germline, CDR1 is WSHSY and CDR2 is SAAADI. The CDR3 sequence is CASRSGLGTDTQYF. Written as DNA, the CDR3 is TGCGCCAGCAGATCGGGACTTGGCACAGATACGCAGTATTTT.

The CDR3 is CASSFGGSGNTIYF. The CDR3 DNA sequence: TGTGCCAGCAGCTTCGGGGGCTCTGGAAACACCATATATTTT. This chain uses TRBV11-3 with TRBJ1-3; TRBD1 might be the D (5 bases). The germline V gene encodes CDR1 SGHNT and CDR2 YENEEA. CDR3 length: 14 amino acids. The V and J ends lost 3 bases and 0 bases respectively, with 6 bases between them.

The chain uses TRBV19 and TRBJ2-7, with 9 bases lining up with TRBD2. The germline gives CDR1 LNHDA, CDR2 SQIVND (reference sequence). The length of the CDR3 is 15 residues. V lost 6 bases, J lost 5 bases, and 11 bases stayed unmatched. Here the CDR3 reads CASRTRSSGRNEQYF. CDR3 coding DNA: TGTGCCAGTAGAACCCGGAGTAGCGGGAGAAACGAGCAGTACTTC. The whole variable domain, remainder taken from reference TRBV19 and TRBJ2-7, is DGGITQSPKYLFRKEGQNVTLSCEQNLNHDAMYWYRQDPGQGLRLIYYSQIVNDFQKGDIAEGYSVSREKKESFPLTVTSAQKNPTAFYLCASRTRSSGRNEQYFGPGTRLTVT.

The chain carries TRBV18 and TRBJ2-7, with 10 positions matching TRBD2. Germline loops: CDR1 KGHSH, CDR2 LQKENI. The V gene end was trimmed by 6 bases and the J gene end by 7 bases; junction bases not matched to a gene: 6. The CDR3 is 13 amino acids. The CDR3 DNA sequence: TGTGCCAGCTCCCTAGGACTAGCGGAAGAGCAGTACTTC. It codes for CASSLGLAEEQYF.

This sequence joins TRBV3-1 (or the pseudogene TRBV3-2) and TRBJ2-3; TRBD2 is a possible D gene (7 bases). Trimming stripped 3 bases from V and 0 bases from J, with 13 bases between. Germline CDR1 is LGHDT and CDR2 is YNNKEL (reference sequence). CDR3 size: 16 residues. CDR3: CASSQVWGGSTDTQYF. The CDR3, as DNA: TGTGCCAGCAGCCAGGTCTGGGGGGGCAGCACAGATACGCAGTATTTT.

As regards this clone: Other nucleotide sequences from this sample produce the same CDR3. The rearrangement joins TRBV5-1 to TRBJ1-4, with a weak D call TRBD1 (5 bases). Germline values: CDR1 SGHRS, CDR2 YFSETQ. Trimming cost V 0 bases and J 4 bases, with 7 bases left between them. The CDR3 has 14 amino acids. The DNA of the CDR3 is TGCGCCAGCAGCTTGGGGCAGGGTAATGAAAAACTGTTTTTT. Its translation: CASSLGQGNEKLFF.

The V call is TRBV19, the J call TRBJ2-3; TRBD2 matches at 9 bases. This CDR3 has 15 amino acids. Trimming took 5 bases from V and 2 from J; bases not matched to a gene: 5. In germline, CDR1 is LNHDA, CDR2 SQIVND (reference sequence). The CDR3 DNA reads as TGTGCCAGTAGTCAGGCTAGCGGGGTCACAGATACGCAGTATTTT. Translated: CASSQASGVTDTQYF.

The sample holds one count of this clone. This chain links TRBV7-2 with TRBJ2-1; D gene ambiguous. The CDR3 covers 15 residues. V gave up 5 bases and J gave up 10 bases, with 21 bases separating them. Germline-derived CDR1 and CDR2 are SGHTA and FQGNSA. CDR3 loop: CASSLTPLSNQEQFF. The CDR3 bases are TGTGCCAGCAGCCTAACGCCGCTTTCGAACCAAGAGCAGTTCTTC.

This clone has only one observation. The rearrangement links TRBV27 to TRBJ2-7; D remains ambiguous. The length of the CDR3 is 13 residues. Germline V gives CDR1 MNHEY, CDR2 SMNVEV (reference sequence). Trimming took off 6 bases at V and 1 base at J, with 10 bases between the two ends. CDR3 region: CASSGGKSYEQYF. The CDR3 nucleotides read TGTGCCAGCAGCGGCGGTAAGTCCTACGAGCAGTACTTC.

V gene TRBV10-1 combines with J gene TRBJ2-7, with 8 bases matching TRBD2. This CDR3 contains 14 residues. Trimming cost V 4 bases and J 2 bases; bases outside gene matches: 4. Germline V gene sequence: CDR1 WNHNN, CDR2 SYGVQD (reference sequence). The CDR3 DNA reads TGCGCCAGCAGTGGTCAGCGGGGGACCTACGAGCAGTACTTC. Protein: CASSGQRGTYEQYF.

The chain is built from TRBV3-1 (or the pseudogene TRBV3-2) and TRBJ2-3, with D unresolved. This CDR3 spans 13 amino acids. V shed 3 bases and J shed 1 base, with 5 bases lying between them. Per germline, CDR1 LGHDT and CDR2 YNNKEL (reference sequence). This chain's CDR3 is CASSQAGTDTQYF. CDR3 nucleotides: TGTGCCAGCAGCCAGGCGGGCACAGATACGCAGTATTTT.

V gene TRBV9 combines with J gene TRBJ2-1; D might be TRBD2 (6 bases). Trimming stripped 2 bases from V and 7 bases from J, with 13 bases between. Germline loops: CDR1 SGDLS, CDR2 YYNGEE. CDR3 length equals 14 residues. In DNA, the CDR3 is TGTGCCAGCAGCGTCGGGGGAAATAGGAATGAGCAGTTCTTC. It codes for CASSVGGNRNEQFF. Using reference TRBV9 and TRBJ2-1 for the parts outside the CDR3, the full variable domain is DSGVTQTPKHLITATGQRVTLRCSPRSGDLSVYWYQQSLDQGLQFLIQYYNGEERAKGNILERFSAQQFPDLHSELNLSSLELGDSALYFCASSVGGNRNEQFFGPGTRLTVL.

The chain carries TRBV19 and TRBJ1-5; D is unresolved. There are 16 residues in the CDR3. Germline V lookup: CDR1 LNHDA, CDR2 SQIVND (reference sequence). V was clipped by 5 bases and J by 0 bases, with 14 bases between them. CDR3 DNA sequence: TGTGCCAGTAGTGTCTACGGGTCCCCTAGCAATCAGCCCCAGCATTTT. Encoded protein: CASSVYGSPSNQPQHF.

About this clone: At one end the junction does not follow the germline gene, possibly because of a read error. The rearrangement uses TRBV24-1 and TRBJ1-3, with 9 bases that match TRBD1. This CDR3 spans 16 amino acids. Per the germline V gene, CDR1 is KGHDR and CDR2 is SFDVKD. CDR3 region: CATSDHGDRDWKHHIF. CDR3 DNA: TGTGCCACCAGTGATCACGGGGACAGGGACTGGAAACACCATATATTT.

The chain has TRBV7-9 and TRBJ2-1, with TRBD2 matching over 9 bases. Trimming cost V 2 bases and J 4 bases; bases outside gene matches: 9. The CDR3 runs 17 residues. The V gene's germline CDR1 is SEHNR and CDR2 FQNEAQ (reference sequence). This CDR3 is CASSLPRRSGGYNEQFF. The CDR3 DNA follows: TGTGCCAGCAGCTTACCCCGGCGGAGCGGGGGGTACAATGAGCAGTTCTTC.

This rearrangement joins TRBV12-2 to TRBJ2-1; the D call of TRBD2 is as the table states it, not checked on the DNA. TRBV12-2 is a listed pseudogene. The CDR3 has 15 amino acids. CDR3 residues: CASRSIKGLDHEQFF. Here the CDR3 DNA reads TGTGCAAGTCGTTCTATAAAGGGACTAGATCATGAGCAGTTCTTC.